Presented here are 22 T cell receptor beta chains from one specimen sequenced in a study of CD8+ T cells in alopecia areata. As the sequencing template, cDNA was produced by extracting RNA and reverse transcribing it. Sequenced by immunoSEQ multiplex PCR; TCRdb stores in-frame clones only, minus some. Of fewer than 110,000 clones in the sample, over 75% were seen once. Treatment of the sample: oral pan-JAK inhibitor, 5-10 mg twice daily. The sample here was CD8+ T cells sorted from blood, taken around week 30, from a patient treated with tofacitinib. Receptors were obtained from a human donor with alopecia areata.

The chain links TRBV29-1 to TRBJ2-1; D is unresolved. CDR3 length: 16 amino acids. V was trimmed by 2 bases and J by 8 bases, leaving 22 bases between them. Germline V gives CDR1 SQVTM, CDR2 ANQGSEA. Here the CDR3 DNA reads TGCAGCGTTGAACATTCGGTTGACCGTGGATCCGATGAGCAGTTCTTC. Translation: CSVEHSVDRGSDEQFF.

The gene calls are TRBV2 and TRBJ2-1; weak D call: TRBD2 (6 bases). This CDR3 contains 16 residues. Trimming pared 6 bases from V and 4 bases from J, leaving 19 bases between. CDR1 and CDR2 (germline): SNHLY, FYNNEI. CDR3 residues: CASSENQETRYNEQFF. The DNA of the CDR3 is TGTGCCAGCAGCGAGAACCAAGAGACTAGATACAATGAGCAGTTCTTC.

V is TRBV4-1 and J is TRBJ2-7; 12 bases fit TRBD2. The CDR3 is 15 amino acids. V trimming: 1 base; J trimming: 3 bases; junction bases outside the gene matches: 1. In germline, CDR1 is MGHRA, CDR2 YSYEKL. This CDR3 reads CASSQGTSGIYEQYF. The CDR3 nucleotides are TGCGCCAGCAGCCAAGGGACTAGCGGGATCTACGAGCAGTACTTC.

The rearrangement uses TRBV16 and TRBJ1-6; D possibly corresponds to TRBD1 (6 bases). CDR3 length: 15 residues. V lost 3 bases and J 5 bases, leaving 11 bases between the germline ends. CDR1 and CDR2 from the germline V gene are KGHSY and FQNENV. Here the CDR3 reads CASSHTGADNSPLHF. CDR3 DNA sequence: TGTGCCAGCAGCCATACGGGGGCAGATAATTCACCCCTCCACTTT.

The gene calls are TRBV4-1 and TRBJ2-7; D may be TRBD2 (6 bases). CDR3 length: 17 amino acids. The germline V and J ends were trimmed by 3 bases and 6 bases, with 24 bases remaining between them. CDR1 and CDR2 from the germline V gene are MGHRA and YSYEKL. CDR3 region: CASSHRSPGVADFEQYF. The DNA for the CDR3 is TGCGCCAGCAGCCATCGTAGTCCGGGGGTTGCAGATTTCGAGCAGTACTTC.

The chain links TRBV5-6 to TRBJ2-1; 12 bases map to TRBD2. Germline V CDR1 and CDR2: SGHDT, YYEEEE. J lost 9 bases, V lost 3 bases, and 10 bases had no gene match. This CDR3 has 16 amino acids. The chain's CDR3 is CASSYPTSGSGGEQFF. The DNA of the CDR3 is TGTGCCAGCAGCTACCCGACTAGCGGGAGTGGTGGTGAGCAGTTCTTC.

The genes are TRBV7-9 and TRBJ2-1; unclear D gene. Germline V lookup: CDR1 SEHNR, CDR2 FQNEAQ (reference sequence). The CDR3 sequence is 13 residues long. V lost 1 base and J 14 bases, leaving 15 bases between the germline ends. CDR3 nucleotide sequence: TGTGCCAGCAGCTTAGTTTCTTCCGAGGTTGAGTTCTTC. Its translation is CASSLVSSEVEFF.

The chain combines TRBV28 with TRBJ2-4; D is unclear. This CDR3 contains 12 residues. Trimming took 5 bases from V and 8 from J, leaving 10 bases between them. Germline V gene data show CDR1 as MDHEN and CDR2 as SYDVKM. As DNA, the CDR3 is TGTGCCAGCAGTCTTACCCGGGACATTCAGTACTTC. This gives the protein CASSLTRDIQYF.

The rearrangement uses TRBV4-2 and TRBJ2-2; D remains unclear. Between the trimmed V and J ends, which lost 2 bases and 3 bases, there was a span of 1 base. Looked up from germline, CDR1 is LGHNA and CDR2 is YNFKEQ. This CDR3 region has 12 residues. This CDR3 is CASSQYTGELFF. CDR3 DNA sequence: TGTGCCAGCAGCCAATACACCGGGGAGCTGTTTTTT.

This clone was found once. The rearrangement uses TRBV27 and TRBJ2-1; TRBD1 might be the D (8 bases). V was cut by 6 bases and J by 6 bases, with 15 bases left in between. Germline assignment: CDR1 MNHEY and CDR2 SMNVEV (reference sequence). CDR3 length: 14 amino acids. The CDR3 is CASRSTGEGNEQFF. The CDR3 DNA is TGTGCCAGCAGGTCGACAGGGGAGGGCAATGAGCAGTTCTTC.

The chain uses TRBV5-1 and TRBJ2-7, with 7 bases identical to TRBD1. Germline CDR1 reads SGHRS; CDR2 reads YFSETQ. Losses at the gene ends were 5 bases for V and 2 bases for J; bases not matched to a gene: 10. The CDR3 length is 15 residues. CDR3 nucleotide sequence: TGCGCCAGCAGGACAGGGCGAGAACCTCCCTACGAGCAGTACTTC. This gives the protein CASRTGREPPYEQYF.

This clone was detected only a few times. The V gene is TRBV11-2, the J gene TRBJ2-7; TRBD2 matches 11 bases. The CDR3 totals 16 residues. V was clipped by 4 bases and J by 3 bases; unmatched bases: 8. The germline V gene has CDR1 SGHAT and CDR2 FQNNGV. The CDR3 region is CASSYVTSGSLYEQYF. The CDR3 DNA reads TGTGCCAGCAGCTACGTAACTAGCGGGAGTCTCTACGAGCAGTACTTC.

This chain uses TRBV27 with TRBJ2-7; D is possibly TRBD1 (5 bases). Germline V lookup: CDR1 MNHEY, CDR2 SMNVEV (reference sequence). V lost 5 bases and J lost 2, with 10 bases in between. CDR3 length: 13 residues. CDR3 protein: CASSLRVTYEQYF. For the CDR3, the DNA is TGTGCCAGCAGTCTCAGGGTAACCTACGAGCAGTACTTC.

V usage is TRBV7-6 and J usage is TRBJ2-6; D unclear. With 0 bases removed from V and 4 bases from J, the gap between germline ends came to 1 base. This CDR3 has 13 amino acids. Germline-derived CDR1 and CDR2 are SGHVS and FNYEAQ. CDR3 in amino acids: CASSLAGANVLTF. For the CDR3, the DNA is TGTGCCAGCAGCTTAGCCGGGGCCAACGTCCTGACTTTC. The full variable domain, rest sourced from reference TRBV7-6 and TRBJ2-6, is GAGVSQSPRYKVTKRGQDVALRCDPISGHVSLYWYRQALGQGPEFLTYFNYEAQQDKSGLPNDRFSAERPEGSISTLTIQRTEQRDSAMYRCASSLAGANVLTFGAGSRLTVL.

The chain is built from TRBV29-1 and TRBJ2-3; 7 positions match TRBD1. V was pared by 4 bases and J by 3 bases, with 10 bases of the junction left unmatched. The CDR3 sequence is 15 residues long. The germline V gene encodes CDR1 SQVTM and CDR2 ANQGSEA. The CDR3: CSVVETGDVTDTQYF. The CDR3 nucleotides are TGCAGCGTTGTAGAAACAGGGGACGTAACAGATACGCAGTATTTT.

This clone showed up just a few times. The chain has TRBV29-1 and TRBJ1-2; D might be TRBD1 (6 bases). The CDR3 length is 13 residues. V gave up 7 bases and J gave up 2 bases, with 14 bases separating them. Germline assignment: CDR1 SQVTM and CDR2 ANQGSEA. The CDR3 here is CSAHRESNYGYTF. In nucleotides, the CDR3 is TGCAGCGCCCACAGGGAATCCAACTATGGCTACACCTTC.

Note on this clone: Other DNA sequences in the sample encode the same CDR3. The chain joins TRBV5-1 to TRBJ2-1; the D is unclear. Germline assignment: CDR1 SGHRS and CDR2 YFSETQ. CDR3 length equals 15 residues. Deletions cut 0 bases from V and 0 bases from J, with 7 bases between. The CDR3 DNA is TGCGCCAGCAGCTTGGGCGGTAGCTCCTACAATGAGCAGTTCTTC. This sequence encodes CASSLGGSSYNEQFF.

Worth noting for this clone: The same CDR3 can be traced to other DNA sequences in this sample. This chain links TRBV14 with TRBJ2-7; D gene uncertain. CDR3 length: 12 amino acids. The V and J ends lost 4 bases and 3 bases respectively, with 7 bases between them. CDR1 and CDR2 (germline): SGHDN, FVKESK. CDR3 in DNA: TGTGCCAGCAGCCCGGCAAACTACGAGCAGTACTTC. Protein sequence: CASSPANYEQYF.

The chain couples TRBV11-2 to TRBJ2-7; D may be TRBD1 or TRBD2 (5 bases each). This CDR3 has 14 residues. Per the germline V gene, CDR1 is SGHAT and CDR2 is FQNNGV. V dropped 5 bases and J dropped 2 bases, with 13 bases sitting between them. The CDR3 bases are TGTGCCAGCAGCCCGGGAACAGGAGCCTACGAGCAGTACTTC. Translated, it gives CASSPGTGAYEQYF.

This sequence joins TRBV6-5 and TRBJ2-7, with 9 bases that match TRBD2. J lost 5 bases, V lost 5 bases, and 4 bases had no gene match. The CDR3 sequence is 13 residues long. Per the germline V gene, CDR1 is MNHEY and CDR2 is SVGAGI. CDR3 amino acids: CASSRGLANEQYF. CDR3 in DNA: TGTGCCAGCAGTAGGGGACTAGCCAACGAGCAGTACTTC.

This chain uses TRBV2 with TRBJ2-1; D possibly corresponds to TRBD1 (6 bases). V was trimmed by 3 bases and J by 2 bases, leaving 14 bases between them. Germline assignment: CDR1 SNHLY and CDR2 FYNNEI. The CDR3 length is 16 residues. CDR3 in amino acids: CASSEVGRGAYNEQFF. Written as DNA, the CDR3 is TGTGCCAGCAGTGAGGTAGGCAGGGGAGCCTACAATGAGCAGTTCTTC.

The chain couples TRBV11-2 to TRBJ2-1; 7 positions agree with TRBD2. After removal of 4 bases from V and 5 bases from J, the junction contained 5 bases not matched to a gene. This CDR3 has 14 amino acids. Germline CDR1 SGHAT, CDR2 FQNNGV. The CDR3 bases are TGTGCCAGCAGCTCCCCGGGACTAAACAATGAGCAGTTCTTC. Translating gives CASSSPGLNNEQFF.